Below, 18 T cell receptor beta chains from the same sample are listed, as sequenced in a study of T-cell reconstitution after alpha-beta-depleted transplantation in children. Unique molecular identifiers featured in how the TCRbeta library was prepared. TCRdb reprocessed the PCR reads via MiXCR and lists one record per CDR3 protein. The table records some 500,000 distinct CDR3 sequences, around 17% of them present only once. Sequencing was performed on PBMCs from the stem cell graft donor, taken from the stem cell graft. The receptors come from a human donor who donated a stem cell graft to a child with acute lymphoblastic leukemia.

This clonotype was found a few times. DNA for the CDR3: TGTGCCAGCAGTGACGGGAGCGATGAGCAGTTCTTC. Translated: CASSDGSDEQFF. J is TRBJ2-1 and V is TRBV9; tentative D call: TRBD2 (6 bases). The CDR3 has 12 amino acids. V lost 5 bases and J lost 8, with 11 bases in between. Germline assignment: CDR1 SGDLS and CDR2 YYNGEE.

This clonotype has just a few counts. The chain joins TRBV15 to TRBJ2-1, with a tentative D call TRBD2 (6 bases). CDR3 length equals 12 residues. With 5 bases removed from V and 9 bases from J, the gap between germline ends came to 11 bases. Germline CDR1 reads LNHNV; CDR2 reads YYDKDF (reference sequence). The CDR3 protein is CATSLGGFEQFF. CDR3 sequence (DNA): TGTGCCACCAGCCTCGGAGGGTTTGAGCAGTTCTTC. The variable domain in full, with the rest retrieved from reference TRBV15 and TRBJ2-1, is DAMVIQNPRYQVTQFGKPVTLSCSQTLNHNVMYWYQQKSSQAPKLLFHYYDKDFNNEADTPDNFQSRRPNTSFCFLDIRSPGLGDTAMYLCATSLGGFEQFFGPGTRLTVL.

This clonotype was seen a few times. The CDR3 nucleotides read TGTGCCAGCAGTTACGGGACCTCCTATAATTCACCCCTCCACTTT. This gives the protein CASSYGTSYNSPLHF. This rearrangement joins TRBV6-5 to TRBJ1-6, with a possible D match to TRBD1 (5 bases). In germline, CDR1 is MNHEY, CDR2 SVGAGI. The CDR3 totals 15 residues. Deletions cut 2 bases from V and 0 bases from J, with 5 bases between.

This clonotype was seen more than once but under ten times. Compared with germline, one end of the junction differs, possibly owing to a read error. V is TRBV20-1 and J is TRBJ2-7, with a tentative D call TRBD1 (6 bases). The CDR3 consists of 12 residues. CDR1 is DFQATT and CDR2 is SNEGSKA in the germline V gene (reference sequence). The CDR3 coding sequence is TGCAGCGCTAGACAGGAATCCTACGAGCAGTACTTC. Its protein is CSARQESYEQYF.

The rearrangement links TRBV7-9 to TRBJ2-7, with D hard to call. This CDR3 spans 14 amino acids. Germline assignment: CDR1 SEHNR and CDR2 FQNEAQ (reference sequence). Trimming took off 5 bases at V and 2 bases at J, with 13 bases between the two ends. DNA of the CDR3: TGTGCCAGCAGCGGTACCGGCCCGACCTACGAGCAGTACTTC. Amino acid sequence: CASSGTGPTYEQYF.

The chain employs TRBV5-1 and TRBJ1-1; tentative D call: TRBD1 (5 bases). CDR3 length: 15 amino acids. Germline assignment: CDR1 SGHRS and CDR2 YFSETQ. Trimming pared 1 base from V and 5 bases from J, leaving 15 bases between. The CDR3 DNA sequence: TGCGCCAGCAGCTTGAGGATGGGGGGTTTGACTGAAGCTTTCTTT. Residues: CASSLRMGGLTEAFF.

This clonotype was counted a few times. The J gene is TRBJ2-3, the V gene TRBV5-1; D perhaps matches TRBD2 (6 bases). In germline, CDR1 is SGHRS, CDR2 YFSETQ. The CDR3 extends over 17 amino acids. With 2 bases removed from V and 0 bases from J, the gap between germline ends came to 16 bases. The DNA for the CDR3 is TGCGCCAGCAGCTTTCGGATCGCCGGGACTAGCACAGATACGCAGTATTTT. Translation gives CASSFRIAGTSTDTQYF.

The V call is TRBV3-1, the J call TRBJ1-1, with D unclear. There are 14 residues in the CDR3. From germline, CDR1 is LGHDT and CDR2 YNNKEL (reference sequence). Trimming pared 4 bases from V and 4 bases from J, leaving 13 bases between. In DNA, the CDR3 is TGTGCCAGCAGCCCTTCGCCGGGAGCCACTGAAGCTTTCTTT. This sequence encodes CASSPSPGATEAFF.

Only a few counts were recorded for this clonotype. The chain uses TRBV20-1 and TRBJ2-1, with 9 bases that match TRBD1. J gave up 8 bases and V 1 base, and 15 bases lay outside the gene matches. This CDR3 has 17 residues. Per the germline V gene, CDR1 is DFQATT and CDR2 is SNEGSKA (reference sequence). In nucleotides, the CDR3 is TGCAGTGCTAGAGCGCTAGTTAGGGACAGGGTGTACGATGAGCAGTTCTTC. It is translated as CSARALVRDRVYDEQFF.

The gene calls are TRBV9 and TRBJ2-2, with 8 bases matching TRBD1. The germline gives CDR1 SGDLS, CDR2 YYNGEE. V gave up 4 bases and J gave up 4 bases; unmatched junction bases: 12. The CDR3 spans 17 residues. CDR3 residues: CASSSKNRGSSTGELFF. CDR3 in DNA: TGTGCCAGCAGCTCCAAAAACAGGGGGAGTAGCACCGGGGAGCTGTTTTTT. The full variable domain, its missing parts supplied by reference TRBV9 and TRBJ2-2, is DSGVTQTPKHLITATGQRVTLRCSPRSGDLSVYWYQQSLDQGLQFLIQYYNGEERAKGNILERFSAQQFPDLHSELNLSSLELGDSALYFCASSSKNRGSSTGELFFGEGSRLTVL.

This clonotype was counted a few times. V usage is TRBV5-5 and J usage is TRBJ1-1; D may be TRBD1 (5 bases). V lost 2 bases and J lost 5, with 13 bases in between. The germline CDR1 and CDR2 sequences are SGHKS and YYEKEE (reference sequence). The CDR3 runs 14 residues. The CDR3 DNA reads TGTGCCAGCAGCTTTCGGGGGAGGGAGACTGAAGCTTTCTTT. Protein sequence: CASSFRGRETEAFF.

J is TRBJ2-3 and V is TRBV7-9; maybe TRBD2 (5 bases). The CDR3 extends over 14 amino acids. Trimming left V 6 bases short and J 5 bases short, with 15 bases between. The germline V gene encodes CDR1 SEHNR and CDR2 FQNEAQ (reference sequence). CDR3 nucleotides: TGTGCCAGCAGACATACTAGTGTAGGAGATACGCAGTATTTT. It codes for CASRHTSVGDTQYF.

The sample holds a few counts of this clonotype. The chain uses TRBV10-2 and TRBJ1-5; maybe TRBD1 (5 bases). In germline, CDR1 is WSHSY, CDR2 SAAADI. This CDR3 is 14 amino acids long. Trimming left V 5 bases short and J 10 bases short, with 18 bases between. CDR3 DNA sequence: TGCGCCAGCAGTCCTACAGGCCCGTCTTCCCCCCAGCATTTT. As protein: CASSPTGPSSPQHF.

The rearrangement links TRBV27 to TRBJ1-2; no clear D. V dropped 3 bases and J dropped 1 base, with 18 bases sitting between them. CDR3 length: 17 amino acids. Germline V gene data show CDR1 as MNHEY and CDR2 as SMNVEV (reference sequence). The DNA of the CDR3 is TGTGCCAGCAGTTTGACCTGGCGGGCACGGGGTAACTATGGCTACACCTTC. As protein: CASSLTWRARGNYGYTF.

This clonotype was seen more than once but under ten times. The chain combines TRBV3-1 with TRBJ2-1; D perhaps matches TRBD2 (5 bases). CDR3 length: 14 residues. V dropped 5 bases and J dropped 0 bases, with 8 bases sitting between them. Germline V gives CDR1 LGHDT, CDR2 YNNKEL (reference sequence). Here the CDR3 reads CASSRAVSYNEQFF. The CDR3 DNA reads as TGTGCCAGCAGCAGAGCGGTCTCCTACAATGAGCAGTTCTTC.

Ten or more counts support this clonotype. This chain links TRBV12-3 or TRBV12-4 with TRBJ2-3, with a tentative D call TRBD2 (5 bases). The CDR3 is 15 residues long. Trimming took off 6 bases at V and 0 bases at J, with 13 bases between the two ends. CDR3 in amino acids: CASSPLGGSTDTQYF. CDR3 DNA sequence: TGTGCCAGCAGCCCGCTGGGCGGGAGCACAGATACGCAGTATTTT.

There are a few counts of this clonotype. This chain joins TRBV12-3 or TRBV12-4 and TRBJ2-3, with 8 bases fitting TRBD2. V trimming: 2 bases; J trimming: 6 bases; junction bases outside the gene matches: 7. This CDR3 spans 15 amino acids. In nucleotides, the CDR3 is TGTGCCAGCAGTTTACGAGCGGGAGTTGGGGATACGCAGTATTTT. This gives the protein CASSLRAGVGDTQYF.

The chain uses TRBV7-2 and TRBJ1-1; the match to TRBD1 covers 7 bases. The CDR3 totals 13 residues. Looked up from germline, CDR1 is SGHTA and CDR2 is FQGNSA. Trimming cost V 5 bases and J 5 bases; bases outside gene matches: 5. This CDR3 is CASSERQGTEAFF. The DNA for the CDR3 is TGTGCCAGCAGCGAAAGACAGGGAACTGAAGCTTTCTTT. The complete variable domain, with remaining parts taken from reference TRBV7-2 and TRBJ1-1, reads GAGVSQSPSNKVTEKGKDVELRCDPISGHTALYWYRQSLGQGLEFLIYFQGNSAPDKSGLPSDRFSAERTGGSVSTLTIQRTQQEDSAVYLCASSERQGTEAFFGQGTRLTVV.